The T cell receptor beta chain described here comes from a study of shared clonotypes between healthy human individuals. Sequenced by immunoSEQ multiplex PCR; TCRdb stores in-frame clones only, minus some. Counted here are around 2,000,000 clones, about 95% occurring once; the ten biggest clones make up under 1.5%. CD8 cells regarded as naive lacked CD45RO, were positively chosen for CCR7, and omitted terminally differentiated effector memory CD45RA+ cells. CDR3 length: 14 residues. V lost 5 bases and J lost 6; bases outside the gene matches: 7. Germline V gene sequence: CDR1 MDHEN, CDR2 SYDVKM. Regarding the study as a whole: Sharing across four donors was seen in around 5.1% of naive CD4 clonotypes.

To note about this clone: Its target is not known.

The TCR comes from a man aged 18 to 35 in good health. The rearrangement joins TRBV28 to TRBJ1-2; 9 bases fit TRBD1. Sequencing was carried out using naive CD8+ T cells sorted from blood. DNA of the CDR3: TGTGCCAGCAGTGTACAGGGGGCGCGAAATGGCTACACCTTC. Protein sequence: CASSVQGARNGYTF.